A single sample gave rise to the 27 T cell receptor beta chains below, sequenced in a study of T cells expressing NK-cell markers. TCRdb reprocessed the 5' RACE reads and reports one entry per CDR3 protein, with no DNA. The sample data list 350,000 to 450,000 distinct CDR3 sequences. The sequencing sample was made of blood T cells: a sorted CD56 or NKG2C T cell subset, CD4+ or CD8+ T cells, or bulk PBMC T cells (not recorded which). Receptor source: a man aged 18 to 69 in good health.

V and J are TRBV27 and TRBJ1-1; TCRdb returns TRBD1, unconfirmable since there is no DNA. Germline values: CDR1 MNHEY, CDR2 SMNVEV (reference sequence). The CDR3 extends over 15 amino acids. The CDR3 loop is CASSGQGAKDTEAFF.

The rearrangement uses TRBV7-6 and TRBJ2-7; TCRdb's D call, TRBD1, is unchecked because there is no DNA. The CDR3 is made up of 17 amino acids. The germline gives CDR1 SGHVS, CDR2 FNYEAQ. CDR3 protein: CASSLRSPGQGGYEQYF.

The chain combines TRBV30 with TRBJ2-1; TCRdb returns TRBD1, unconfirmable since there is no DNA. The CDR3 contains 15 residues. Per germline, CDR1 GTSNPN and CDR2 SVGIG (reference sequence). The CDR3 spells CAWSAGPSSYNEQFF.

The chain uses TRBV11-2 and TRBJ2-1; TCRdb proposes TRBD2, but this gene call is untestable without DNA. This CDR3 is built from 19 residues. Germline-derived CDR1 and CDR2 are SGHAT and FQNNGV. The CDR3: CASSSRTSGGVKINNEQFF.

V usage is TRBV7-9 and J usage is TRBJ1-2. The CDR3 consists of 13 residues. Looked up from germline, CDR1 is SEHNR and CDR2 is FQNEAQ (reference sequence). The CDR3 spells CASSLLTGDGYTF.

This chain connects TRBV7-7 to TRBJ2-2. Germline V gives CDR1 SSHAT, CDR2 FNYEAQ (reference sequence). The CDR3 has 14 residues. The CDR3 loop is CASSLSPNTGELFF.

The chain recombines TRBV7-6 with TRBJ2-1; TCRdb selects TRBD1, and the lack of DNA leaves this call unchecked. The germline V gene has CDR1 SGHVS and CDR2 FNYEAQ. The length of the CDR3 is 13 residues. The chain's CDR3 is CASSGYRGDEQFF.

V usage is TRBV6-5 and J usage is TRBJ1-2; TCRdb gives TRBD1 as the D gene, but with no DNA this cannot be confirmed. CDR3 length: 14 amino acids. CDR1 and CDR2 from the germline V gene are MNHEY and SVGAGI. CDR3 sequence reads: CASSYSTGVYGYTF.

The V call is TRBV4-2, the J call TRBJ2-4; without DNA, the TCRdb call of TRBD2 cannot be checked. Germline V gene data show CDR1 as LGHNA and CDR2 as YNFKEQ. CDR3 length: 17 amino acids. The chain's CDR3 is CASSQDMLAGREDIQYF.

The chain recombines TRBV19 with TRBJ1-1; TCRdb outputs TRBD1, but without DNA this stays unchecked. CDR1 and CDR2 from the germline V gene are LNHDA and SQIVND (reference sequence). The CDR3 spans 15 residues. CDR3 sequence: CASRHLQGFFTEAFF.

The CDR3 sequence is CASAVLDSLNTEAFF. This chain uses TRBV27 with TRBJ1-1; TCRdb returns TRBD1, unconfirmable since there is no DNA. This CDR3 spans 15 amino acids. CDR1 and CDR2 (germline): MNHEY, SMNVEV (reference sequence).

The CDR3 sequence is CASSPIYRGGDYGYTF. This chain links TRBV7-2 with TRBJ1-2; as DNA is missing, the TRBD1 call by TCRdb cannot be tested. Germline assignment: CDR1 SGHTA and CDR2 FQGNSA. There are 16 residues in the CDR3.

The chain links TRBV29-1 to TRBJ2-3; TCRdb calls TRBD1, which cannot be checked without DNA. Germline assignment: CDR1 SQVTM and CDR2 ANQGSEA. This CDR3 comprises 13 residues. CDR3 amino acids: CSARTGAVDTQYF.

The genes are TRBV21-1 and TRBJ2-1; checking the TCRdb D call of TRBD2 is not possible without DNA. TRBV21-1 is listed as a pseudogene. There are 14 residues in the CDR3. CDR3 sequence reads: CASIPRAEDNEQFF.

The gene calls are TRBV6-2 or TRBV6-3 and TRBJ2-1; absent DNA, TCRdb's TRBD1 call cannot be checked. Germline V lookup: CDR1 MNHEY, CDR2 SVGEGT. This CDR3 contains 15 residues. The CDR3 spells CASSEPGQNYNEQFF.

V is TRBV5-1 and J is TRBJ2-7; TCRdb picks TRBD2, but there is no DNA to check that call. CDR1 is SGHRS and CDR2 is YFSETQ in the germline V gene. The CDR3 covers 15 residues. CDR3 loop: CASSLTGPGSYEQYF.

This sequence joins TRBV11-2 and TRBJ1-5. The CDR3 is 13 residues long. Germline CDR1 SGHAT, CDR2 FQNNGV. The CDR3 region is CASSLGVGQPQHF.

The genes are TRBV28 and TRBJ2-1; TCRdb returns TRBD2, unconfirmable since there is no DNA. The CDR3 has 17 residues. CDR1 and CDR2 from the germline V gene are MDHEN and SYDVKM. The CDR3 loop reads CASSLASGGALGNEQFF.

The CDR3 here is CASTGVGWDTDTQYF. The rearrangement links TRBV7-9 to TRBJ2-3; without DNA, the TCRdb call of TRBD1 cannot be checked. The CDR3 sequence is 15 residues long. Germline-derived CDR1 and CDR2 are SEHNR and FQNEAQ (reference sequence).

V and J are TRBV6-1 and TRBJ2-4; TCRdb returns TRBD2, unconfirmable since there is no DNA. CDR1 MNHNS and CDR2 SASEGT come from the germline V gene. The CDR3 contains 13 residues. The CDR3: CASRPAGKNIQYF.

The rearrangement links TRBV7-3 to TRBJ2-5; absent DNA, TCRdb's TRBD2 call cannot be checked. This CDR3 contains 16 residues. Germline CDR1 reads SGHTA; CDR2 reads FQGTGA. Here the CDR3 reads CASSLIGGGTQETQYF.

The rearrangement joins TRBV5-5 to TRBJ2-7; TCRdb returns TRBD1, unconfirmable since there is no DNA. This CDR3 contains 15 residues. Germline CDR1 SGHKS, CDR2 YYEKEE (reference sequence). The CDR3 here is CASSSGQKSSYEQYF.

This chain uses TRBV20-1 with TRBJ2-3; TCRdb designates TRBD2, a call that cannot be tested without DNA. The germline gives CDR1 DFQATT, CDR2 SNEGSKA (reference sequence). The length of the CDR3 is 14 residues. The chain's CDR3 is CSALRGSVSDTQYF.

The rearrangement uses TRBV7-9 and TRBJ2-4; TCRdb's assignment of TRBD1 cannot be checked, as there is no DNA. The CDR3 consists of 14 residues. Germline lookup yields CDR1 SEHNR and CDR2 FQNEAQ (reference sequence). The CDR3 sequence: CASSLQGAKNIQYF. Full variable domain (remainder filled in from reference TRBV7-9 and TRBJ2-4): DTGVSQNPRHKITKRGQNVTFRCDPISEHNRLYWYRQTLGQGPEFLTYFQNEAQLEKSRLLSDRFSAERPKGSFSTLEIQRTEQGDSAMYLCASSLQGAKNIQYFGAGTRLSVL.

The gene calls are TRBV7-8 and TRBJ1-2; without DNA, the TCRdb call of TRBD1 cannot be checked. Germline V gene sequence: CDR1 SGHVS, CDR2 FQNEAQ. This CDR3 contains 14 residues. CDR3 in amino acids: CASSLDRGNHGYTF.

The chain couples TRBV12-3 or TRBV12-4 to TRBJ2-2; with no DNA, the TCRdb D assignment of TRBD1 cannot be verified. CDR3 length: 15 amino acids. The CDR3 is CASNIAGGLLGELFF.

The chain carries TRBV24-1 and TRBJ2-1; TCRdb's D call, TRBD2, is unchecked because there is no DNA. Germline loops: CDR1 KGHDR, CDR2 SFDVKD. The CDR3 is 16 residues long. CDR3 loop: CATSDPSGGVANEQFF.